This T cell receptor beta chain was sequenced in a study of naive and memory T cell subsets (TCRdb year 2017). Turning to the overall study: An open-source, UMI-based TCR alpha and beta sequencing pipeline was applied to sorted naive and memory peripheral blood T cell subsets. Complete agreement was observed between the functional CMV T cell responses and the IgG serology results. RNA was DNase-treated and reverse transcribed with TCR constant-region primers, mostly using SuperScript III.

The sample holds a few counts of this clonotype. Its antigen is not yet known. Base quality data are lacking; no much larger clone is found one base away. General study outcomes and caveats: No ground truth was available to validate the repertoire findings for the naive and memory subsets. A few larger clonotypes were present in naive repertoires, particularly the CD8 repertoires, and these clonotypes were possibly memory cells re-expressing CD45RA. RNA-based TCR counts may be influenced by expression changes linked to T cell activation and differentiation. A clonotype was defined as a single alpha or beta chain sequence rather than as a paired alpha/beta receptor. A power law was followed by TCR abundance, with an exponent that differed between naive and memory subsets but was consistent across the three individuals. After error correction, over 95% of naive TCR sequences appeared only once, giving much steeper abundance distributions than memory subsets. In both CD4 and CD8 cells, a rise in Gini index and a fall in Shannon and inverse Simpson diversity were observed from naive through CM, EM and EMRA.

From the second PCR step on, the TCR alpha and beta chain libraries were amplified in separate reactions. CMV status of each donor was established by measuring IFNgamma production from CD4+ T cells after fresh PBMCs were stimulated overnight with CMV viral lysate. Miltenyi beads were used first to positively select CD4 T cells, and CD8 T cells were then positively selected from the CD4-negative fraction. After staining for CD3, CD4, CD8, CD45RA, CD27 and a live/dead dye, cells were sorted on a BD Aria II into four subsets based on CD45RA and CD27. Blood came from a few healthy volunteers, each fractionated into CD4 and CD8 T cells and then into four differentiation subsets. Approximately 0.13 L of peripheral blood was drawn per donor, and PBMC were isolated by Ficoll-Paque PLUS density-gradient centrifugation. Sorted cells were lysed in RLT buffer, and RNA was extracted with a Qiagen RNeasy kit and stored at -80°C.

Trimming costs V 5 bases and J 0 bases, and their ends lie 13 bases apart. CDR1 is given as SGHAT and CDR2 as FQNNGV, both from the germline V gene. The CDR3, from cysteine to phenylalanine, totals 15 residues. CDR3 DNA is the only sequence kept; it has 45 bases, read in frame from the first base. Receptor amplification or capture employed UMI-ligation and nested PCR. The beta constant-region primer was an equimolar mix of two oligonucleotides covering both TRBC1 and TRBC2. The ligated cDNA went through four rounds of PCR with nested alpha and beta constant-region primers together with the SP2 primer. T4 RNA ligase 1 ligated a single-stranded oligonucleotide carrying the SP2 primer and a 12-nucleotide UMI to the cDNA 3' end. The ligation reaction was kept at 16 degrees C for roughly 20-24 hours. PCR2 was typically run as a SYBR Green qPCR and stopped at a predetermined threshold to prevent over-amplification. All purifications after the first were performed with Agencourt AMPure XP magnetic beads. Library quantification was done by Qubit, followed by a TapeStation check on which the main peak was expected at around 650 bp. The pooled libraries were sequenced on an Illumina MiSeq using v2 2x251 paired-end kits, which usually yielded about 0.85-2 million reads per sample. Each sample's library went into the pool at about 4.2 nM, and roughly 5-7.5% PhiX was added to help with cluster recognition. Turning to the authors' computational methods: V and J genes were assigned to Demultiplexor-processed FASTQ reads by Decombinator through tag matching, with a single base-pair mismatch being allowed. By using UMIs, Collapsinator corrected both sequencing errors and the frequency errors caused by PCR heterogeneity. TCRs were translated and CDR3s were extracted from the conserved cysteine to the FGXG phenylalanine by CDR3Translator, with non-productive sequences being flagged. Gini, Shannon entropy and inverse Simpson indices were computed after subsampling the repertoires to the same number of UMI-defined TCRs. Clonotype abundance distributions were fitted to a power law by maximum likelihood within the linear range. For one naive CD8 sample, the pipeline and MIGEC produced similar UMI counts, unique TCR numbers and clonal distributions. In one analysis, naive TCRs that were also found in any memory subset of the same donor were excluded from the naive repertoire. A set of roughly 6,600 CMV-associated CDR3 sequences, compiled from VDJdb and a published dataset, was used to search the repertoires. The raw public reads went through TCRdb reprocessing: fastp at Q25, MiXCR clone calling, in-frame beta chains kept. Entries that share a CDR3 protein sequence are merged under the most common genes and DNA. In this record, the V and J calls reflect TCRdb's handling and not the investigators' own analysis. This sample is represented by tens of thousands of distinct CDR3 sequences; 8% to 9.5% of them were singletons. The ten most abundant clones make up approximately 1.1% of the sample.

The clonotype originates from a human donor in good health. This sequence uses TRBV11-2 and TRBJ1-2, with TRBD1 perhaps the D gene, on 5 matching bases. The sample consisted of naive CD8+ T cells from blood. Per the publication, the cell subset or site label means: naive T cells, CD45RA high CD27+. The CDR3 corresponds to CASSLSPGTNYGYTF. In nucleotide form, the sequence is TGTGCCAGCAGCCTATCACCAGGGACTAACTATGGCTACACCTTC.